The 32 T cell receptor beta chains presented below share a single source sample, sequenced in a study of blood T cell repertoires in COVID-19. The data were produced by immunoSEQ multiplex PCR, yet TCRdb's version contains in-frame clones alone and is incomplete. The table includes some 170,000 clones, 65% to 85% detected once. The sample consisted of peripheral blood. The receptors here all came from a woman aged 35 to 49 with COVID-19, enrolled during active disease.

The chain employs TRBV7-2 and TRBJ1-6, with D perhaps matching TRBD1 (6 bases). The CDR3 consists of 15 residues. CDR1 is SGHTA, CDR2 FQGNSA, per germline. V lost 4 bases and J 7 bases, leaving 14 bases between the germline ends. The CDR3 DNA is TGTGCCAGCAGCTCGCGGGGGGCGAAAAATTCACCCCTCCACTTT. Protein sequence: CASSSRGAKNSPLHF.

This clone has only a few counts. CDR3: CASSSGTSALGTDTQYF. For the CDR3, the DNA is TGCGCCAGCAGCTCCGGGACTAGTGCCCTTGGCACAGATACGCAGTATTTT. This chain joins TRBV5-1 and TRBJ2-3; 8 bases are shared with TRBD2. Germline loops: CDR1 SGHRS, CDR2 YFSETQ. This CDR3 contains 17 residues. J lost 1 base, V lost 3 bases, and 10 bases had no gene match.

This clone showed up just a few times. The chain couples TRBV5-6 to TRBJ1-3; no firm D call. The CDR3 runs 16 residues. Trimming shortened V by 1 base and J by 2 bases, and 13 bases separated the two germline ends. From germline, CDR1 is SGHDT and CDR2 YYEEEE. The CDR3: CASSLLGEAPGNTIYF. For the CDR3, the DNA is TGTGCCAGCAGCTTGCTCGGGGAAGCCCCTGGAAACACCATATATTTT.

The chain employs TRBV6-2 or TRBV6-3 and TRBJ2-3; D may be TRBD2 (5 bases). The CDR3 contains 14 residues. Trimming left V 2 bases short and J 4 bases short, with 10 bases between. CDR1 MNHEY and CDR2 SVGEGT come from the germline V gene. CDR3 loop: CASSYRTDPDTQYF. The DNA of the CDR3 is TGTGCCAGCAGTTACCGGACTGACCCAGATACGCAGTATTTT.

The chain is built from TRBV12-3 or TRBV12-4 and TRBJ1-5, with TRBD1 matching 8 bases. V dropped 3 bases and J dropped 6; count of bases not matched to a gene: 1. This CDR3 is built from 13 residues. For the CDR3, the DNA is TGTGCCAGCAGTTTGACAGGGGCTCAGCCCCAGCATTTT. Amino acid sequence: CASSLTGAQPQHF.

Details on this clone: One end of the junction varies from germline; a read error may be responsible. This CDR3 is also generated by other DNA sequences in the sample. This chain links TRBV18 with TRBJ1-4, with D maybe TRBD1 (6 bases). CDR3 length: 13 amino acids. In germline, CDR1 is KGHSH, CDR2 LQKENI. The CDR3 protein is CASSPQRGEKLFF. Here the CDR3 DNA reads TGTGCCAGCTCCCCACAGAGGGGGGAAAAACTGTTTTTT.

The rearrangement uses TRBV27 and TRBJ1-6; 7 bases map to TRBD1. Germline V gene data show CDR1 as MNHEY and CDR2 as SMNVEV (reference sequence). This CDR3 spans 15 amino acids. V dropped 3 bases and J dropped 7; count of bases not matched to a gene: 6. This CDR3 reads CASSFAGQSNSPLHF. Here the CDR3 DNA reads TGTGCCAGCAGTTTCGCGGGACAGTCCAATTCACCCCTCCACTTT.

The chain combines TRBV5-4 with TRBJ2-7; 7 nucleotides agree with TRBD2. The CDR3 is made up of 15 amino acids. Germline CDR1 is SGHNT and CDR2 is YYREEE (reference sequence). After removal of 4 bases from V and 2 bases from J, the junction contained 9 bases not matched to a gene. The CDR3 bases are TGTGCCAGCAGCCCCCAAGCTAGCGGTCCCTACGAGCAGTACTTC. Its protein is CASSPQASGPYEQYF.

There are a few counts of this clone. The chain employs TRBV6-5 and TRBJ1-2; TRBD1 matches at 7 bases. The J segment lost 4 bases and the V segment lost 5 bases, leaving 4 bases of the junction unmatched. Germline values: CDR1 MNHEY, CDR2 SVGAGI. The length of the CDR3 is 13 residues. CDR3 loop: CASSPGTVYGYTF. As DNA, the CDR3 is TGTGCCAGCAGTCCCGGGACAGTCTATGGCTACACCTTC.

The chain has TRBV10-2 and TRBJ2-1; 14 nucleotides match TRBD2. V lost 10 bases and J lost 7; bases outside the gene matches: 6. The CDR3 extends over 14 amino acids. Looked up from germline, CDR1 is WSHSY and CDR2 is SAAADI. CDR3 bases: TGCGCCACCTTGGGACTAGCGGGAGTGAATGAGCAGTTCTTC. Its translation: CATLGLAGVNEQFF.

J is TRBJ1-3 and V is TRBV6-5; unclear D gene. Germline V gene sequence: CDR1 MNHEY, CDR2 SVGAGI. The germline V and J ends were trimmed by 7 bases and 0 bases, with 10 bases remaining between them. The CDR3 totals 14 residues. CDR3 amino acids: CASTLESSGNTIYF. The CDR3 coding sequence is TGTGCCAGCACTTTAGAGAGCTCTGGAAACACCATATATTTT.

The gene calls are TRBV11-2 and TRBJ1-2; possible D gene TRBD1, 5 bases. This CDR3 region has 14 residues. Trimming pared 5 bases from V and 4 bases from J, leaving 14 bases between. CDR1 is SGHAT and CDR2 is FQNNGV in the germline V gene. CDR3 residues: CASSRTPHLYGYTF. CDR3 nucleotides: TGTGCCAGCAGCCGGACACCACATCTCTATGGCTACACCTTC.

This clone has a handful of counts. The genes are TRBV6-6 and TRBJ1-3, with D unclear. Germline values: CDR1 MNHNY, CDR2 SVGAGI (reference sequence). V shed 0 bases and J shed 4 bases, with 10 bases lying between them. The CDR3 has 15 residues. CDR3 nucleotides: TGTGCCAGCAGTTACTCGAGGGATATCGGAAACACCATATATTTT. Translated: CASSYSRDIGNTIYF.

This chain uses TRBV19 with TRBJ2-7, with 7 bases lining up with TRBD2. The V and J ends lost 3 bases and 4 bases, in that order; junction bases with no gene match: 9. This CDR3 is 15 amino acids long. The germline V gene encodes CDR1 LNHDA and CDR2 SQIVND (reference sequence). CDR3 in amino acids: CASSIILADAYEQYF. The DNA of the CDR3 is TGTGCCAGTAGTATCATCCTAGCGGACGCTTACGAGCAGTACTTC. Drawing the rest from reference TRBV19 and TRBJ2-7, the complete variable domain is DGGITQSPKYLFRKEGQNVTLSCEQNLNHDAMYWYRQDPGQGLRLIYYSQIVNDFQKGDIAEGYSVSREKKESFPLTVTSAQKNPTAFYLCASSIILADAYEQYFGPGTRLTVT.

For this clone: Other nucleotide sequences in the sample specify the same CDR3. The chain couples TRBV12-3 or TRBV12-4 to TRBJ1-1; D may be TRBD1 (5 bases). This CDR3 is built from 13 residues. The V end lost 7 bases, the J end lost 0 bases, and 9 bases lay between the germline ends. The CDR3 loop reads CASILTVNTEAFF. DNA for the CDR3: TGTGCCAGCATCCTGACAGTGAACACTGAAGCTTTCTTT.

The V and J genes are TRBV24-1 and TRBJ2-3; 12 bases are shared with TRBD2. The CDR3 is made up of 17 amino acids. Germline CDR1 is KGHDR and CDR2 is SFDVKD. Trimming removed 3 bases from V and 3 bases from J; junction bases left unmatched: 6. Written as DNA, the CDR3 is TGTGCCACCAGTGATGCTACCGGGACTAGCGGGACAGATACGCAGTATTTT. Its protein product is CATSDATGTSGTDTQYF.

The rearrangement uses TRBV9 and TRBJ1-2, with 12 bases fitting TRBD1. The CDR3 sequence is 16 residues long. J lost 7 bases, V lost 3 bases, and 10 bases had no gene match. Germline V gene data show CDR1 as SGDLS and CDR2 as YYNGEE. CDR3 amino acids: CASSATRDRGRGGYTF. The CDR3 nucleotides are TGTGCCAGCAGCGCCACCCGGGACAGGGGGCGTGGTGGCTACACCTTC.

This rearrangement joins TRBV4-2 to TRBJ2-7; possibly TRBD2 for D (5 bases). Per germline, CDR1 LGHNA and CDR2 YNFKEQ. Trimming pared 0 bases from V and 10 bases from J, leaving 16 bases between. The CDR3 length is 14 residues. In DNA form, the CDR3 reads TGTGCCAGCAGCCAAGACCAGAGCGGAGGATCTCAGTACTTC. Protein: CASSQDQSGGSQYF.

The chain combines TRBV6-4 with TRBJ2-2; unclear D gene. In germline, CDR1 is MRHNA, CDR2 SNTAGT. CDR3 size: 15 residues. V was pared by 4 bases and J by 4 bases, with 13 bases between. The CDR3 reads CASSGTDSSTGELFF. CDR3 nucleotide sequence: TGTGCCAGCAGTGGTACCGACTCAAGCACCGGGGAGCTGTTTTTT.

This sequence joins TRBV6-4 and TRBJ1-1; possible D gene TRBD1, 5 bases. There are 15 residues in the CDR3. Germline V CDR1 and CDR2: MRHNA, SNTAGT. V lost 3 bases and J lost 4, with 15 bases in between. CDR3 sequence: CASSEGVAGSTEAFF. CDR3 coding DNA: TGTGCCAGCAGTGAAGGGGTTGCGGGGAGCACTGAAGCTTTCTTT.

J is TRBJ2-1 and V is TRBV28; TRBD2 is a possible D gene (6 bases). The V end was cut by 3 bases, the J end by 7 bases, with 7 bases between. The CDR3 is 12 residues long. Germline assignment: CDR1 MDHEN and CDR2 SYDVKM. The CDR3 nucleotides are TGTGCCAGCAGTTTGCTAGCGAATGAGCAGTTCTTC. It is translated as CASSLLANEQFF.

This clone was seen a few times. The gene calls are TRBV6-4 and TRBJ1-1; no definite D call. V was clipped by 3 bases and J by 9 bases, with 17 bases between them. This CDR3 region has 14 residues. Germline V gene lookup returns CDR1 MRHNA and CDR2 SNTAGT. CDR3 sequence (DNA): TGTGCCAGCAGTGAACTATCAGGAGGTGGGAAAGCTTTCTTT. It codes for CASSELSGGGKAFF.

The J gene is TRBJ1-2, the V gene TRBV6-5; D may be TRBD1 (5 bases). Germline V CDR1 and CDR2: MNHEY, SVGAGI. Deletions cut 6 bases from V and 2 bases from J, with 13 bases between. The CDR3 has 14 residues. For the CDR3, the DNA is TGTGCCAGCAGCTTCAGGGAGGGGAACTATGGCTACACCTTC. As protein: CASSFREGNYGYTF.

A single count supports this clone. CDR3 nucleotides: TGTGCCAGCAGCCAGGGCACACTTGAAGCTTTCTTT. The encoded protein is CASSQGTLEAFF. V gene TRBV7-6 combines with J gene TRBJ1-1, with a possible D match to TRBD1 (5 bases). V was trimmed by 5 bases and J by 7 bases, leaving 11 bases between them. The CDR3 sequence is 12 residues long. Germline CDR1 SGHVS, CDR2 FNYEAQ.

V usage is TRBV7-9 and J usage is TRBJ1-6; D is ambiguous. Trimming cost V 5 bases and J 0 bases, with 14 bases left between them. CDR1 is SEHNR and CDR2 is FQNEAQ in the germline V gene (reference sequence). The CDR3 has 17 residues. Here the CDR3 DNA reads TGTGCCAGCAGCCCGGACTCCTCCAGCTCCTATAATTCACCCCTCCACTTT. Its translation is CASSPDSSSSYNSPLHF.

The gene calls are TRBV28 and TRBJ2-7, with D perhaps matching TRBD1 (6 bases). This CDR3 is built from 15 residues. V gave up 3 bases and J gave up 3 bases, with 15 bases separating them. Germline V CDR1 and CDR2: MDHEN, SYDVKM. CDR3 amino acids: CASSFLGQPHYEQYF. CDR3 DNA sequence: TGTGCCAGCAGTTTTCTCGGACAGCCACACTACGAGCAGTACTTC.

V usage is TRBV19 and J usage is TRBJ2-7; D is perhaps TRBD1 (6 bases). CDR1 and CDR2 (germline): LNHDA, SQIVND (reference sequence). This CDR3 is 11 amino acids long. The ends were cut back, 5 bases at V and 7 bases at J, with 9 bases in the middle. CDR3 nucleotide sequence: TGTGCCAGTAGTGCAGGGGAAGAGCAGTACTTC. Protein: CASSAGEEQYF.

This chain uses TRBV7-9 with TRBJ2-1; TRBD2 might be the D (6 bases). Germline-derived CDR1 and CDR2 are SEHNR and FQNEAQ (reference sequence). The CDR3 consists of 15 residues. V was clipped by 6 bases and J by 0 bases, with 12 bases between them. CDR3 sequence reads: CASRDGGSSYNEQFF. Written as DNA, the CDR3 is TGTGCCAGCAGGGATGGGGGGAGCTCCTACAATGAGCAGTTCTTC.

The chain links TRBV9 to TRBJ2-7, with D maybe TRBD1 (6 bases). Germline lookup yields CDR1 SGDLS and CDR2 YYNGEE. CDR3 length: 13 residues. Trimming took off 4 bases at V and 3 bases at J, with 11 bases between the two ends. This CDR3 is CASSLEDSYEQYF. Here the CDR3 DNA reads TGTGCCAGCAGCCTTGAGGACAGCTACGAGCAGTACTTC.

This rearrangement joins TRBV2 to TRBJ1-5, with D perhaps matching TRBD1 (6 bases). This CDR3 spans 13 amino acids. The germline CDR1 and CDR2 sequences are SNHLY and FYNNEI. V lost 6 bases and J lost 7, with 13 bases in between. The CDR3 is CASSPGQFQPQHF. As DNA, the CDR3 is TGTGCCAGCAGCCCCGGACAGTTCCAGCCCCAGCATTTT.

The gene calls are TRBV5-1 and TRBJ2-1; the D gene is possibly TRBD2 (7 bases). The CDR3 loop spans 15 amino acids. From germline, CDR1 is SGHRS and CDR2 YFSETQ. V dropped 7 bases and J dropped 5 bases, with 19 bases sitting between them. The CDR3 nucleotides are TGCGCCAGCGGAATCTCGGGGGGCATAAACAATGAGCAGTTCTTC. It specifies CASGISGGINNEQFF. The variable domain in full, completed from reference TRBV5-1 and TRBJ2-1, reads KAGVTQTPRYLIKTRGQQVTLSCSPISGHRSVSWYQQTPGQGLQFLFEYFSETQRNKGNFPGRFSGRQFSNSRSEMNVSTLELGDSALYLCASGISGGINNEQFFGPGTRLTVL.

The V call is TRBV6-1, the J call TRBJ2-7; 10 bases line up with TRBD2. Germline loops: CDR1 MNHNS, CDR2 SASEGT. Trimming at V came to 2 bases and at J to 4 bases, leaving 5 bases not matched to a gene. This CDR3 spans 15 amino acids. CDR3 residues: CASSESSSGGYEQYF. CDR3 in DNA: TGTGCCAGCAGTGAATCGTCTAGCGGGGGTTACGAGCAGTACTTC.